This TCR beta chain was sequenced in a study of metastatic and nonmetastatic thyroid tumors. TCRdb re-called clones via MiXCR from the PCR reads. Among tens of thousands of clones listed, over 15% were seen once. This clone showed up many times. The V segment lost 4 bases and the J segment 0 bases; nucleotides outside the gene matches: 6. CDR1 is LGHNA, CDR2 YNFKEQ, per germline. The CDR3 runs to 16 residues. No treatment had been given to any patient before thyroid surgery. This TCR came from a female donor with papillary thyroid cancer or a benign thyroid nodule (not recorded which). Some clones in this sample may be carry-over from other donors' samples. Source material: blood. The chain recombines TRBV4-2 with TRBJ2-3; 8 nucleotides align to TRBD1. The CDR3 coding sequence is TGTGCCAGCAGCCCAGGGACAGGTCCTAGCACAGATACGCAGTATTTT. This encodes CASSPGTGPSTDTQYF.